These 15 T cell receptor beta chains were sequenced from one sample in a study of blood T cell repertoires in COVID-19. Sequenced by immunoSEQ multiplex PCR; TCRdb stores in-frame clones only, minus some. Of some 86,000 clones listed, roughly 88% were seen once; the top ten hold roughly 32%. The sample taken for sequencing was peripheral blood. The receptors were gathered from an elderly woman with active or convalescent COVID-19.

This chain links TRBV6-6 with TRBJ1-4; no clear D. The CDR3 runs 14 residues. In germline, CDR1 is MNHNY, CDR2 SVGAGI (reference sequence). Trimming cost V 6 bases and J 3 bases, with 11 bases left between them. The CDR3 loop reads CASSPGLPNEKLFF. The CDR3 DNA sequence: TGTGCCAGCAGCCCAGGCTTACCTAATGAAAAACTGTTTTTT.

The rearrangement joins TRBV29-1 to TRBJ2-3; D is ambiguous. Germline CDR1 reads SQVTM; CDR2 reads ANQGSEA. The CDR3 loop spans 11 amino acids. Trimming took 4 bases from V and 8 from J, leaving 10 bases between them. The CDR3 here is CSVGSYGTQYF. The CDR3, as DNA: TGCAGCGTTGGATCTTACGGTACGCAGTATTTT.

The rearrangement uses TRBV24-1 and TRBJ2-3; D remains unclear. The CDR3 is 13 residues long. From germline, CDR1 is KGHDR and CDR2 SFDVKD. The V end was cut by 5 bases, the J end by 1 base, with 6 bases between. The CDR3 loop reads CATSGQGTDTQYF. In DNA, the CDR3 is TGTGCCACCAGTGGGCAGGGCACAGATACGCAGTATTTT.

The chain recombines TRBV15 with TRBJ2-3; 13 bases match TRBD2. CDR1 is LNHNV, CDR2 YYDKDF, per germline (reference sequence). CDR3 length equals 19 residues. V was pared by 6 bases and J by 7 bases, with 19 bases of the junction left unmatched. The CDR3: CATSSAGLAGELRLYTQYF. CDR3 nucleotide sequence: TGTGCCACCAGTTCGGCTGGACTAGCGGGAGAATTACGGTTATATACGCAGTATTTT.

The rearrangement uses TRBV7-9 and TRBJ1-2; weak D call: TRBD1 (5 bases). CDR3 length equals 15 residues. From germline, CDR1 is SEHNR and CDR2 FQNEAQ (reference sequence). Trimming took off 1 base at V and 4 bases at J, with 13 bases between the two ends. CDR3 loop: CASSLVLGGSYGYTF. In DNA form, the CDR3 reads TGTGCCAGCAGCTTAGTACTCGGGGGGTCCTATGGCTACACCTTC.

This chain joins TRBV28 and TRBJ1-4, with a weak D call TRBD1 (6 bases). V was trimmed by 4 bases and J by 0 bases, leaving 6 bases between them. The CDR3 consists of 14 residues. The germline V gene encodes CDR1 MDHEN and CDR2 SYDVKM. CDR3 residues: CASSYRATNEKLFF. In nucleotides, the CDR3 is TGTGCCAGCAGTTACAGGGCAACTAATGAAAAACTGTTTTTT.

This chain links TRBV30 with TRBJ1-1, with 11 bases fitting TRBD1. CDR3 length: 14 residues. Per germline, CDR1 GTSNPN and CDR2 SVGIG (reference sequence). The V and J ends lost 0 bases and 4 bases, in that order; junction bases with no gene match: 1. The CDR3, as DNA: TGTGCCTGGAGTGTAGGGACAGGGGGCACTGAAGCTTTCTTT. It is translated as CAWSVGTGGTEAFF.

V usage is TRBV7-2 and J usage is TRBJ2-1, with D possibly TRBD2 on 6 matching bases. Between the trimmed V and J ends, which lost 8 bases and 4 bases, there was a span of 9 bases. There are 12 residues in the CDR3. Germline CDR1 reads SGHTA; CDR2 reads FQGNSA. CDR3 residues: CASLRGYNEQFF. The CDR3 DNA is TGTGCCAGCCTACGGGGGTACAATGAGCAGTTCTTC.

The J gene is TRBJ2-1, the V gene TRBV11-2; D is ambiguous. Germline-derived CDR1 and CDR2 are SGHAT and FQNNGV. With 5 bases removed from V and 0 bases from J, the gap between germline ends came to 8 bases. The CDR3 has 14 residues. CDR3 nucleotide sequence: TGTGCCAGCAGCCCACCTAACTCCTACAATGAGCAGTTCTTC. This translates into CASSPPNSYNEQFF.

The genes are TRBV28 and TRBJ2-3; 7 bases line up with TRBD1. The CDR3 is 11 amino acids. Germline values: CDR1 MDHEN, CDR2 SYDVKM. V lost 6 bases, J lost 15 bases, and 9 bases stayed unmatched. The CDR3: CASSFRDSLYF. In DNA form, the CDR3 reads TGTGCCAGCAGCTTCCGGGACAGTCTCTATTTT.

J is TRBJ1-3 and V is TRBV7-2, with D possibly TRBD1 on 5 matching bases. Germline V gene lookup returns CDR1 SGHTA and CDR2 FQGNSA. The V and J ends lost 4 bases and 2 bases respectively, with 12 bases between them. The CDR3 loop spans 15 amino acids. CDR3 DNA sequence: TGTGCCAGCAGCTCTGACAGCCATCCTGGAAACACCATATATTTT. This gives the protein CASSSDSHPGNTIYF.

The chain joins TRBV30 to TRBJ1-6, with TRBD1 matching over 11 bases. J lost 6 bases, V lost 8 bases, and 12 bases had no gene match. The germline CDR1 and CDR2 sequences are GTSNPN and SVGIG (reference sequence). The CDR3 consists of 16 residues. CDR3 in amino acids: CATRTGGLSGNSPLHF. In DNA, the CDR3 is TGTGCCACCAGGACAGGGGGCTTATCGGGTAATTCACCCCTCCACTTT.

This clone is a singleton in its sample. The chain is built from TRBV20-1 and TRBJ2-3; TRBD2 agrees at 8 bases. The CDR3 has 15 residues. After removal of 4 bases from V and 4 bases from J, the junction contained 10 bases not matched to a gene. The germline gives CDR1 DFQATT, CDR2 SNEGSKA (reference sequence). The CDR3 spells CSATDGLAGADTQYF. CDR3 bases: TGCAGTGCTACTGATGGACTAGCAGGCGCAGATACGCAGTATTTT.

As concerns this clone: Germline and junction disagree at one end, which may indicate a read error. This chain uses TRBV20-1 with TRBJ2-1; possible D gene TRBD2, 5 bases. Germline V gene sequence: CDR1 DFQATT, CDR2 SNEGSKA (reference sequence). The CDR3 loop spans 10 amino acids. In DNA, the CDR3 is TGCAGTGCTAGAGATTGGGAGTCCGTCTTC. It specifies CSARDWESVF.

This clone is a singleton in its sample. This chain connects TRBV4-2 to TRBJ1-2, with a possible D match to TRBD1 (5 bases). The CDR3 has 12 amino acids. CDR1 LGHNA and CDR2 YNFKEQ come from the germline V gene. V shed 4 bases and J shed 13 bases, with 16 bases lying between them. CDR3 in DNA: TGTGCCAGCAGCCTTCGAGACAGAGCGATCACCTTC. It yields the protein CASSLRDRAITF.